This is a list of T cell receptor beta chains from one sample in a study of cytomegalovirus exposure and HLA in healthy donors. Method: immunoSEQ multiplex PCR; TCRdb's copy keeps in-frame clones and lacks some. The table includes 120,000 to 150,000 clones, roughly nine tenths detected once. The sample consisted of PBMCs. The receptors here all came from a man between 18 and 35 years old in good health and CMV-seronegative. CDR3s include the opening cysteine and the closing phenylalanine or tryptophan. Fields, in order: CDR3 protein, V gene.

CDR3 protein: CASNLGVGGESYEQYF
V gene: TRBV7-8

CDR3 protein: CASSRAGSTDTQYF
V gene: TRBV6-4

CDR3 protein: CASSRGQGDTQYF
V gene: TRBV5-1

CDR3 protein: CASSVGGLYYEQYF
V gene: TRBV9

CDR3 protein: CASSHGDSTSYEQYF
V gene: TRBV7-9

CDR3 protein: CASSLGGYTGELFF
V gene: TRBV7-8

CDR3 protein: CASSSSLGGDTQYF
V gene: TRBV7-8

CDR3 protein: CASSTALAGGPDNEQFF
V gene: TRBV7-9

CDR3 protein: CASGGGNTEAFF
V gene: TRBV11-1

CDR3 protein: CASRLRSRTEYEKLFF
V gene: TRBV28

CDR3 protein: CASSLAGGPSYNEQFF
V gene: TRBV7-6

CDR3 protein: CASSFGRYGYTF
V gene: TRBV5-1

CDR3 protein: CASSLAINTEAFF
V gene: TRBV7-2

CDR3 protein: CASSMTGGVRNTEAFF
V gene: TRBV7-8

CDR3 protein: CASSLGPPGLGYEQYF
V gene: TRBV7-2

CDR3 protein: CASSLIGGEQPQHF
V gene: TRBV5-6

CDR3 protein: CSVERDRGVGEQYF
V gene: TRBV29-1

CDR3 protein: CASRFGGSNEKLFF
V gene: TRBV6-1

CDR3 protein: CASSPGGGENTEAFF
V gene: TRBV18

CDR3 protein: CASRQGSQTEAFF
V gene: TRBV6-5

CDR3 protein: CASRKITGGARKQPQHF
V gene: TRBV27

CDR3 protein: CASSGAVANYGYTF
V gene: TRBV2

CDR3 protein: CASSLGLRGPYEQYF
V gene: TRBV5-6

CDR3 protein: CASSLLGQGDPSYEQYF
V gene: TRBV7-9

CDR3 protein: CASSLVAQGAREQYF
V gene: TRBV5-1

CDR3 protein: CASSRSSSGPNEQFF
V gene: TRBV18

CDR3 protein: CASSQGQDGEPQHF
V gene: TRBV4-3

CDR3 protein: CASRKTGTSYEQYF
V gene: TRBV13

CDR3 protein: CASSDPTSGSVKYF
V gene: TRBV10-1

CDR3 protein: CASRRGTVNSPLHF
V gene: TRBV6-5

CDR3 protein: CASSPPLTTGELFF
V gene: TRBV5-1

CDR3 protein: CASSLDPTSRVTIYF
V gene: TRBV11-2

CDR3 protein: CASSVDSVAPFQETQYF
V gene: TRBV5-1

CDR3 protein: CASSHNGRVSYEQYF
V gene: TRBV5-1

CDR3 protein: CASSELLRTGGSATNEKLFF
V gene: TRBV10-2

CDR3 protein: CASSPLWTGEGADTQYF
V gene: TRBV4-1

CDR3 protein: CASSRRGPNEKLFF
V gene: TRBV18

CDR3 protein: CATSRDTGNYEQYF
V gene: TRBV15

CDR3 protein: CASSLADRQQYF
V gene: TRBV28

CDR3 protein: CASSVNDWVEAFF
V gene: TRBV9

CDR3 protein: CASSLGQGHSTDTQYF
V gene: TRBV7-2

CDR3 protein: CASSPYEGGEQFF
V gene: TRBV6-5

CDR3 protein: CASSKGQNYGYTF
V gene: TRBV5-1

CDR3 protein: CASSELAGGVDEQFF
V gene: TRBV25-1

CDR3 protein: CASSRDREGEQYF
V gene: TRBV5-1

CDR3 protein: CASKASSLSEQYF
V gene: TRBV2

CDR3 protein: CASSFGAAGQGASYTF
V gene: TRBV28

CDR3 protein: CASSPDLRGETQYF
V gene: TRBV18

CDR3 protein: CSVTGAASDTIYF
V gene: TRBV29-1

CDR3 protein: CASSLDGSSYNEQFF
V gene: TRBV7-2

CDR3 protein: CASSLSSLHGYTF
V gene: TRBV28